This T cell receptor beta chain is from a study of shared clonotypes between healthy human individuals. Points from the study as a whole: Blood alone was sampled, and tissue repertoires likely differ. The small donor group covered limited genetic and exposure diversity.

Libraries were prepared by immunoSEQ multiplex PCR; TCRdb keeps only in-frame clonotypes and omits some of them. The repertoire holds approximately 500,000 clones, with 95% to 97% as singletons. The CDR3 is 16 amino acids. Germline CDR1 and CDR2: SGHAT and FQNNGV. V lost 1 base, J lost 6 bases, and 9 bases stayed unmatched. Concerning this clone itself: No antigen is known for it.

This TCR derives from a woman in her 30s in good health. Specimen: naive CD4+ T cells sorted from blood. The subset: CD45RA+ positively selected. The chain carries TRBV11-2 and TRBJ2-1, with TRBD2 matching over 7 bases. Here the CDR3 reads CASSLVFAGVGNEQFF. CDR3 nucleotides: TGTGCCAGCAGCTTAGTTTTCGCGGGAGTGGGCAATGAGCAGTTCTTC.